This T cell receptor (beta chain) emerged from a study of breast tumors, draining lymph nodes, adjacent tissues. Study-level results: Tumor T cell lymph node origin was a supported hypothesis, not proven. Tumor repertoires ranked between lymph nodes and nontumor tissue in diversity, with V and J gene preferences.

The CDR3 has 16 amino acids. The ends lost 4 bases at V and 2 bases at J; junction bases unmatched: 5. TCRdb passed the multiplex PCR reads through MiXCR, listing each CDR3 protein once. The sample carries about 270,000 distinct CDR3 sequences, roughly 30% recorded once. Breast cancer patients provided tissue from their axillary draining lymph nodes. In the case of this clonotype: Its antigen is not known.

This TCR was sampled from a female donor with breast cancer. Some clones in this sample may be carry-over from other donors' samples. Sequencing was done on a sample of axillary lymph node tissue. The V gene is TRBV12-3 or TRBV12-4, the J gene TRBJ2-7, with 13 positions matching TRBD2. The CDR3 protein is CASSWTSGSLPYEQYF. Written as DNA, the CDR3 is TGTGCCAGCAGTTGGACTAGCGGGAGTCTCCCCTACGAGCAGTACTTC.